This T cell receptor beta chain was recovered during a study of breast tumors, draining lymph nodes, adjacent tissues. General observations from the study: Tumor repertoires ranked between lymph nodes and nontumor tissue in diversity, with V and J gene preferences. Data fit most tumor T cells coming from lymph node, expanding in tumor.

TCRdb passed the multiplex PCR reads through MiXCR, listing each CDR3 protein once. The sample carries tens of thousands of distinct CDR3 sequences, under 25% recorded once. Germline trimming cut 8 bases from V and 8 bases from J; bases unmatched to any gene: 17. CDR3 size: 15 residues. Many counts were recorded for this clonotype. Its antigen is not identified. The material sequenced was breast tumor tissue. The sequence was collected from a female donor with breast cancer. Some clones in this sample may be carry-over from other donors' samples. V usage is TRBV12-3 or TRBV12-4 and J usage is TRBJ1-2; 7 positions agree with TRBD1. This CDR3 reads CASRLGHRGTGGYTF. As DNA, the CDR3 is TGTGCCAGCCGGTTGGGGCACAGGGGCACGGGGGGCTACACCTTC.